Presented here are 22 T cell receptor beta chains from one specimen sequenced in a study of blood T cell repertoires in COVID-19. The data were produced by immunoSEQ multiplex PCR, yet TCRdb's version contains in-frame clones alone and is incomplete. Of roughly 220,000 clones in the sample, around 91% were seen once. The source material was PBMCs or T cells enriched from blood (not recorded which). The receptors shown here come from a woman between 18 and 30 years old in a cohort exposed to, infected with or recovered from COVID-19 (not recorded which).

This clone was detected once. J is TRBJ1-1 and V is TRBV28; possibly TRBD1 for D (5 bases). Germline V gene lookup returns CDR1 MDHEN and CDR2 SYDVKM. Between the trimmed V and J ends, which lost 6 bases and 0 bases, there was a span of 20 bases. The CDR3 covers 17 residues. CDR3 sequence (DNA): TGTGCCAGCAGGGGCGGGGGAGGTGGGACGTTGAACACTGAAGCTTTCTTT. Translated, it gives CASRGGGGGTLNTEAFF.

The chain links TRBV18 to TRBJ2-5, with 7 nucleotides matching TRBD1. Germline loops: CDR1 KGHSH, CDR2 LQKENI. This CDR3 has 14 amino acids. The ends lost 3 bases at V and 4 bases at J; junction bases unmatched: 5. The CDR3 DNA reads TGTGCCAGCTCACCGACAGGGTCCGGAGAGACCCAGTACTTC. Residues: CASSPTGSGETQYF.

The chain couples TRBV19 to TRBJ1-6; perhaps TRBD1 as D (6 bases). CDR1 and CDR2 from the germline V gene are LNHDA and SQIVND (reference sequence). Trimming stripped 5 bases from V and 10 bases from J, with 18 bases between. There are 15 residues in the CDR3. The CDR3 protein is CASSGAGAGSSPLHF. For the CDR3, the DNA is TGTGCCAGTAGTGGGGCGGGGGCCGGTAGCTCACCCCTCCACTTT.

For the CDR3, the DNA is TGTGCCAGCGGGCGTGTGGACTACGAGCAGTACTTC. Translating it yields CASGRVDYEQYF. The genes are TRBV2 and TRBJ2-7; D is uncertain. The length of the CDR3 is 12 residues. CDR1 is SNHLY and CDR2 is FYNNEI in the germline V gene. Trimming stripped 8 bases from V and 3 bases from J, with 11 bases between.

V gene TRBV7-3 combines with J gene TRBJ1-2; 7 positions match TRBD1. The CDR3 is 15 residues long. V was pared by 0 bases and J by 2 bases, with 3 bases of the junction left unmatched. The germline gives CDR1 SGHTA, CDR2 FQGTGA. CDR3 sequence reads: CASSLTTTGNYGYTF. For the CDR3, the DNA is TGTGCCAGCAGCTTAACGACGACAGGGAACTATGGCTACACCTTC.

This sequence joins TRBV20-1 and TRBJ1-1, with a possible D match to TRBD1 (5 bases). Looked up from germline, CDR1 is DFQATT and CDR2 is SNEGSKA (reference sequence). The CDR3 is 12 residues long. The V end lost 3 bases, the J end lost 3 bases, and 8 bases lay between the germline ends. CDR3 loop: CSASSGDTEAFF. The CDR3 DNA follows: TGCAGTGCTAGTTCGGGGGACACTGAAGCTTTCTTT.

The rearrangement links TRBV5-4 to TRBJ2-5; TRBD2 is a possible D gene (6 bases). Looked up from germline, CDR1 is SGHNT and CDR2 is YYREEE (reference sequence). V dropped 1 base and J dropped 2 bases, with 27 bases sitting between them. The CDR3 is made up of 20 amino acids. The CDR3 sequence is CASSLKPGLTLNKGQETQYF. The CDR3 DNA reads as TGTGCCAGCAGCTTGAAACCGGGACTTACCCTGAATAAGGGGCAAGAGACCCAGTACTTC. Variable domain in full (rest from reference TRBV5-4 and TRBJ2-5): ETGVTQSPTHLIKTRGQQVTLRCSSQSGHNTVSWYQQALGQGPQFIFQYYREEENGRGNFPPRFSGLQFPNYSSELNVNALELDDSALYLCASSLKPGLTLNKGQETQYFGPGTRLLVL.

This clone was observed once. The chain recombines TRBV10-3 with TRBJ1-1, with TRBD1 identical over 7 bases. Germline assignment: CDR1 ENHRY and CDR2 SYGVKD. After removal of 5 bases from V and 2 bases from J, the junction contained 2 bases not matched to a gene. This CDR3 is built from 13 residues. CDR3 residues: CAISRQGNTEAFF. CDR3 coding DNA: TGTGCCATCAGTCGACAGGGAAACACTGAAGCTTTCTTT.

The CDR3, as DNA: TGTGCCAGCAGCTTATCGGTACAGGGTGCCTACGAGCAGTACTTC. Residues: CASSLSVQGAYEQYF. J is TRBJ2-7 and V is TRBV7-8, with a tentative D call TRBD1 (6 bases). Germline V gene data show CDR1 as SGHVS and CDR2 as FQNEAQ. This CDR3 has 15 amino acids. Trimming stripped 2 bases from V and 2 bases from J, with 13 bases between.

The chain combines TRBV4-1 with TRBJ2-2; possible D gene TRBD1, 6 bases. Germline V CDR1 and CDR2: MGHRA, YSYEKL. The CDR3 totals 16 residues. The ends were cut back, 1 base at V and 1 base at J, with 10 bases in the middle. CDR3 loop: CASSQVRGLNTGELFF. The CDR3 DNA sequence: TGCGCCAGCAGCCAAGTCAGGGGATTGAACACCGGGGAGCTGTTTTTT.

This sequence joins TRBV29-1 and TRBJ2-2, with D possibly matching TRBD1 (5 bases). Trimming shortened V by 4 bases and J by 2 bases, and 8 bases separated the two germline ends. There are 13 residues in the CDR3. Germline CDR1 reads SQVTM; CDR2 reads ANQGSEA. This CDR3 reads CSVGQPNTGELFF. CDR3 DNA sequence: TGCAGCGTTGGACAGCCCAACACCGGGGAGCTGTTTTTT.

This clone was seen just once. This chain uses TRBV19 with TRBJ2-3, with 9 bases fitting TRBD1. The CDR3 length is 16 residues. J lost 6 bases, V lost 4 bases, and 11 bases had no gene match. Germline V gene lookup returns CDR1 LNHDA and CDR2 SQIVND (reference sequence). The CDR3 nucleotides are TGTGCCAGTAGTACGACGCCGGGACAGGGATCGGATACGCAGTATTTT. Residues: CASSTTPGQGSDTQYF.

The chain uses TRBV5-4 and TRBJ1-1; D remains unclear. V was cut by 0 bases and J by 5 bases, with 11 bases left in between. Per the germline V gene, CDR1 is SGHNT and CDR2 is YYREEE (reference sequence). CDR3 length equals 14 residues. The CDR3 spells CASSLVGERTEAFF. The CDR3, as DNA: TGTGCCAGCAGCTTGGTCGGGGAGAGGACTGAAGCTTTCTTT.

This clone was seen once. This rearrangement joins TRBV5-1 to TRBJ1-6; D is possibly TRBD1 (5 bases). The CDR3 is 15 amino acids. V was shortened by 4 bases and J by 7 bases, with 15 bases between the two germline ends. The germline gives CDR1 SGHRS, CDR2 YFSETQ. The CDR3 sequence: CASSPGRDGNSPLHF. DNA for the CDR3: TGCGCCAGCAGCCCCGGGAGGGACGGCAATTCACCCCTCCACTTT.

The CDR3 bases are TGTGCCAGCAGTGTTGGGGCCTCGGAGAACTATGGCTACACCTTC. Its translation: CASSVGASENYGYTF. This chain connects TRBV28 to TRBJ1-2; TRBD1 might be the D (5 bases). The CDR3 runs 15 residues. V lost 5 bases to trimming and J lost 2 bases, with 15 bases between them. The germline gives CDR1 MDHEN, CDR2 SYDVKM.

This rearrangement joins TRBV5-1 to TRBJ2-1; 7 nucleotides match TRBD2. This CDR3 contains 15 residues. The germline CDR1 and CDR2 sequences are SGHRS and YFSETQ. V shed 4 bases and J 3 bases; nucleotides not matched to a gene: 7. CDR3 amino acids: CASSNPSGYYNEQFF. The CDR3 region has the DNA TGCGCCAGCAGCAACCCTAGCGGATACTACAATGAGCAGTTCTTC.

V gene TRBV15 combines with J gene TRBJ1-2; no clear D. V lost 5 bases, J lost 3 bases, and 10 bases lay in between. The CDR3 extends over 13 amino acids. Germline V gene lookup returns CDR1 LNHNV and CDR2 YYDKDF (reference sequence). CDR3 nucleotides: TGTGCCACCAGCGGTCTCGGTGACTATGGCTACACCTTC. Its translation: CATSGLGDYGYTF. Looking up the rest from reference TRBV15 and TRBJ1-2 gives the full variable domain: DAMVIQNPRYQVTQFGKPVTLSCSQTLNHNVMYWYQQKSSQAPKLLFHYYDKDFNNEADTPDNFQSRRPNTSFCFLDIRSPGLGDTAMYLCATSGLGDYGYTFGSGTRLTVV.

The gene calls are TRBV9 and TRBJ1-2, with TRBD1 identical over 8 bases. From germline, CDR1 is SGDLS and CDR2 YYNGEE. V lost 0 bases to trimming and J lost 5 bases; unmatched junction nucleotides: 6. CDR3 length: 15 residues. The CDR3 spells CASSVAQGAQYGYTF. CDR3 nucleotide sequence: TGTGCCAGCAGCGTAGCCCAGGGGGCGCAATATGGCTACACCTTC.

The chain couples TRBV27 to TRBJ2-2; 7 bases fit TRBD2. Germline assignment: CDR1 MNHEY and CDR2 SMNVEV (reference sequence). CDR3 length: 12 amino acids. V lost 8 bases and J lost 6; bases outside the gene matches: 3. The CDR3 protein is CASGLGPGELFF. The CDR3 region has the DNA TGTGCCAGCGGACTAGGTCCCGGGGAGCTGTTTTTT.

This clone was seen a single time. The chain employs TRBV30 and TRBJ1-3, with 9 positions matching TRBD1. V dropped 3 bases and J dropped 9; count of bases not matched to a gene: 12. Germline V gene sequence: CDR1 GTSNPN, CDR2 SVGIG (reference sequence). CDR3 length: 15 amino acids. The DNA of the CDR3 is TGTGCCTGGAGCCCAGGGACAGGGAGGGGGGGCACCATATATTTT. Translation gives CAWSPGTGRGGTIYF. Full variable domain (missing parts from reference TRBV30 and TRBJ1-3): SQTIHQWPATLVQPVGSPLSLECTVEGTSNPNLYWYRQAAGRGLQLLFYSVGIGQISSEVPQNLSASRPQDRQFILSSKKLLLSDSGFYLCAWSPGTGRGGTIYFGEGSWLTVV.

This chain joins TRBV19 and TRBJ2-1; D is possibly TRBD1 (6 bases). Germline V gene sequence: CDR1 LNHDA, CDR2 SQIVND (reference sequence). The CDR3 contains 15 residues. V lost 3 bases, J lost 0 bases, and 9 bases lay in between. The CDR3: CASSIRQDSYNEQFF. CDR3 in DNA: TGTGCCAGTAGTATCAGACAGGACTCCTACAATGAGCAGTTCTTC.

The chain is built from TRBV15 and TRBJ2-2, with a possible D match to TRBD2 (6 bases). The CDR3 totals 15 residues. V was pared by 8 bases and J by 3 bases, with 16 bases between. Germline loops: CDR1 LNHNV, CDR2 YYDKDF (reference sequence). In nucleotides, the CDR3 is TGTGCCACCGCCGGCGGAGGGGCTTACACCGGGGAGCTGTTTTTT. Translation gives CATAGGGAYTGELFF.